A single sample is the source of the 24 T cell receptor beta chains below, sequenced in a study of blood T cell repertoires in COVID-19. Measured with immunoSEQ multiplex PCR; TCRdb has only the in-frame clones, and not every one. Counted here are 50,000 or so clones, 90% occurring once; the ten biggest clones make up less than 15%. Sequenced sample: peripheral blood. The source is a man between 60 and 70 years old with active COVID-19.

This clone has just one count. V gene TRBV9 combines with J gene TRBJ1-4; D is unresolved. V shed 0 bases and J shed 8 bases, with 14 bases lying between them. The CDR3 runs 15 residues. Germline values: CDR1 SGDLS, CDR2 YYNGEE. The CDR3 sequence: CASSVGTARGEKLFF. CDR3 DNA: TGTGCCAGCAGCGTAGGGACGGCGAGAGGGGAAAAACTGTTTTTT.

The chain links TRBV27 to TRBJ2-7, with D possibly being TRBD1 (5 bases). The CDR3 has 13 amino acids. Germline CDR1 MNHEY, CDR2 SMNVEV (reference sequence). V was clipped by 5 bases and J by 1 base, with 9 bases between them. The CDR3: CASSTDSSYEQYF. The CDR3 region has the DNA TGTGCCAGCAGTACTGACAGTTCCTACGAGCAGTACTTC.

The CDR3 protein is CASSLTESPSYGYTF. The DNA for the CDR3 is TGTGCCAGTAGCTTAACCGAATCACCCAGCTATGGCTACACCTTC. The chain joins TRBV19 to TRBJ1-2; D is undetermined. CDR1 is LNHDA, CDR2 SQIVND, per germline (reference sequence). The CDR3 has 15 amino acids. Between the trimmed V and J ends, which lost 6 bases and 4 bases, there was a span of 18 bases.

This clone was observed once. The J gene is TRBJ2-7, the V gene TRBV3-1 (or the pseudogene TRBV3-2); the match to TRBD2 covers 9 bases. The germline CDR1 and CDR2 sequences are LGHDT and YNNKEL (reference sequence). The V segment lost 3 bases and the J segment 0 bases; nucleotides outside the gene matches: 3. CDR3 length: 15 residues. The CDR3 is CASSHSGRNSYEQYF. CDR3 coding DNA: TGTGCCAGCAGCCACAGCGGGAGGAACTCCTACGAGCAGTACTTC.

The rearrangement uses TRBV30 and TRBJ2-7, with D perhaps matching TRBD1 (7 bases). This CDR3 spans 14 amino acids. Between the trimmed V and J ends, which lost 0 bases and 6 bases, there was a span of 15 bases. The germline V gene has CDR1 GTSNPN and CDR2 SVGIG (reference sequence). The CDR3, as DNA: TGTGCCTGGAGTGTACCAGGGGGGAAGCGCGAGCAGTACTTC. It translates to CAWSVPGGKREQYF.

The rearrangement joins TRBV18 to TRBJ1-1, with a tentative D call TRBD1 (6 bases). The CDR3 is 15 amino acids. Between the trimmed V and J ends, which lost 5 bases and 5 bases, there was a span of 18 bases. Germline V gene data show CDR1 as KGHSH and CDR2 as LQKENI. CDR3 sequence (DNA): TGTGCCAGCTCAAAAGTGCGGGGGGCGCGGACTGAAGCTTTCTTT. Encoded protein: CASSKVRGARTEAFF.

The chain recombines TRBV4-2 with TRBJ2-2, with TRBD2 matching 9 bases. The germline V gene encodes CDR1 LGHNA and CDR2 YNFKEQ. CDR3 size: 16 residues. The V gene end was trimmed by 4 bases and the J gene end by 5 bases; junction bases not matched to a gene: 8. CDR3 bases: TGTGCCAGCAGCCCAATAGCGGGAGCGGGGACCGGGGAGCTGTTTTTT. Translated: CASSPIAGAGTGELFF.

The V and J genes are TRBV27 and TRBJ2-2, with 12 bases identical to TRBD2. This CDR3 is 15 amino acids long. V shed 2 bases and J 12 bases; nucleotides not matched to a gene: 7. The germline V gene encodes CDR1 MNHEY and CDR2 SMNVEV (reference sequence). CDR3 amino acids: CASSLKGTSGPKLFF. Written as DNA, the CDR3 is TGTGCCAGCAGTTTAAAAGGGACTAGCGGGCCGAAGCTGTTTTTT.

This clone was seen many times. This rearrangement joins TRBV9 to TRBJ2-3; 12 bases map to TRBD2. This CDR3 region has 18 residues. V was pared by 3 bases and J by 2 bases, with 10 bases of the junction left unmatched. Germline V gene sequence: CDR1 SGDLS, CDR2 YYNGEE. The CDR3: CASSAPLAGGLNTDTQYF. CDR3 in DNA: TGTGCCAGCAGCGCTCCTCTAGCGGGGGGGCTAAACACAGATACGCAGTATTTT.

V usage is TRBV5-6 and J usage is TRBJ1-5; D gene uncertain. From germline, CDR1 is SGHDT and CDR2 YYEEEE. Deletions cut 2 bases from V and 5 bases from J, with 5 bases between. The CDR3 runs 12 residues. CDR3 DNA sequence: TGTGCCAGCAGCTTACGGGATCAGCCCCAGCATTTT. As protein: CASSLRDQPQHF.

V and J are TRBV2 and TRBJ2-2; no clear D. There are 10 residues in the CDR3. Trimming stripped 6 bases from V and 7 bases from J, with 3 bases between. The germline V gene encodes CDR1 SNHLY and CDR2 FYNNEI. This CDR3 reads CASSIGELFF. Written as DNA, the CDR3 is TGTGCCAGCAGCATCGGGGAGCTGTTTTTT.

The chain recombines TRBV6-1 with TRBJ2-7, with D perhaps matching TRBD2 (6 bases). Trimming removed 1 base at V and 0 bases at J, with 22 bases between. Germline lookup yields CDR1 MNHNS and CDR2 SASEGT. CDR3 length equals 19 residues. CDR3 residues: CASSEGWFFGGTDSYEQYF. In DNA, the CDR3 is TGTGCCAGCAGTGAAGGATGGTTCTTCGGCGGGACCGACTCCTACGAGCAGTACTTC.

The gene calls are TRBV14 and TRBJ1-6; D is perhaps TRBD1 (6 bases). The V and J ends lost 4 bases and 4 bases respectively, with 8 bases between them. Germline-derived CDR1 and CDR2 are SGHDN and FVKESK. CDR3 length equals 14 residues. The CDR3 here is CASSRRGYNSPLHF. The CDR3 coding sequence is TGTGCCAGCAGCCGCAGGGGTTATAATTCACCCCTCCACTTT.

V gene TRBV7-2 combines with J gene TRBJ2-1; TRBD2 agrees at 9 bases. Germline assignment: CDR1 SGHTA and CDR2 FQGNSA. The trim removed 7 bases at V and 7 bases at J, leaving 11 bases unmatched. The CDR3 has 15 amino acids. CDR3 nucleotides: TGTGCCAGCAACGTCGCAGCGGGAGGAGGAAATGAGCAGTTCTTC. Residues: CASNVAAGGGNEQFF.

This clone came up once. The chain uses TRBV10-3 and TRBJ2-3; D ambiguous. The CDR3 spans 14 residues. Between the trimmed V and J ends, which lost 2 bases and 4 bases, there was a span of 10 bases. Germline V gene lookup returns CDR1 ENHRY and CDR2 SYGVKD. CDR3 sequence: CAISEMRLSDTQYF. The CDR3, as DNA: TGTGCCATCAGTGAGATGAGGCTTTCAGATACGCAGTATTTT.

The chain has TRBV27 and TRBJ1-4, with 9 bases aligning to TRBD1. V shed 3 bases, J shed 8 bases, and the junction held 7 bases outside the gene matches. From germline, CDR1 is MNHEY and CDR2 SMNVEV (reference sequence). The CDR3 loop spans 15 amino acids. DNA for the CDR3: TGTGCCAGCAGTTTTACAGGGGGCGCGGTAGAAAAACTGTTTTTT. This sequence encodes CASSFTGGAVEKLFF.

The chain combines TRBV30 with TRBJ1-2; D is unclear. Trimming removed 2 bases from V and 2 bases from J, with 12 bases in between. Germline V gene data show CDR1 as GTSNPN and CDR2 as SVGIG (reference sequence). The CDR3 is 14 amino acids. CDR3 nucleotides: TGTGCCTGGAGTCTTTCGACTCTAAACTATGGCTACACCTTC. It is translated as CAWSLSTLNYGYTF.

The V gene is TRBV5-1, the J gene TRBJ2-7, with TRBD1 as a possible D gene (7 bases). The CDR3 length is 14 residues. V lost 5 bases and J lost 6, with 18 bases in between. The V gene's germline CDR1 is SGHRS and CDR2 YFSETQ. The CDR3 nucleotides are TGCGCCAGCAGTAAGACAGGGTGGGGGGTCGAGCAGTACTTC. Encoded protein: CASSKTGWGVEQYF.

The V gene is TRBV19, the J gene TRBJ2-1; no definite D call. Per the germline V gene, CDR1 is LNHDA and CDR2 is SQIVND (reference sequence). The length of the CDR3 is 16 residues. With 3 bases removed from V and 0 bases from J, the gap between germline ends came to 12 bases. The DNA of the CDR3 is TGTGCCAGTAGTATTCAGAGGTCCTCCTCCTACAATGAGCAGTTCTTC. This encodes CASSIQRSSSYNEQFF. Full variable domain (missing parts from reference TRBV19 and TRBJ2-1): DGGITQSPKYLFRKEGQNVTLSCEQNLNHDAMYWYRQDPGQGLRLIYYSQIVNDFQKGDIAEGYSVSREKKESFPLTVTSAQKNPTAFYLCASSIQRSSSYNEQFFGPGTRLTVL.

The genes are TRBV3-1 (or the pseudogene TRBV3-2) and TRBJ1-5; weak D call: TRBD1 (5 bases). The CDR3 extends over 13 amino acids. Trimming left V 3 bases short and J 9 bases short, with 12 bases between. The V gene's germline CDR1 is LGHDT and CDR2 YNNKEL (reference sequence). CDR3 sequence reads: CASSQTAVGPQHF. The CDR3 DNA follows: TGTGCCAGCAGCCAGACAGCCGTTGGGCCCCAGCATTTT.

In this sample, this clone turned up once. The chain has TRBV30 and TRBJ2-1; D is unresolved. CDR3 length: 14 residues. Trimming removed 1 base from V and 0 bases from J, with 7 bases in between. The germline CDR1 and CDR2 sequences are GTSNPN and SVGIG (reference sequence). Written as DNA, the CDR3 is TGTGCCTGGAGTGCGTGGAGCTCCTACAATGAGCAGTTCTTC. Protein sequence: CAWSAWSSYNEQFF.

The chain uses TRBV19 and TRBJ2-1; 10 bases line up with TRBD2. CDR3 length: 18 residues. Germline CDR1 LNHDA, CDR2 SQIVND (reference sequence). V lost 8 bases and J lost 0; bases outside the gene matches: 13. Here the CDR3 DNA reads TGTGCCAGTTCCTACACCCCCCCTAGCGGGAGCTCCTACAATGAGCAGTTCTTC. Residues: CASSYTPPSGSSYNEQFF.

The CDR3 DNA is TGTGCCAGCAGTAGAACAGGGATTAATGAGCAGTTCTTC. It yields the protein CASSRTGINEQFF. This rearrangement joins TRBV5-4 to TRBJ2-1, with D perhaps matching TRBD1 (6 bases). Trimming pared 5 bases from V and 7 bases from J, leaving 13 bases between. This CDR3 has 13 residues. Germline CDR1 SGHNT, CDR2 YYREEE (reference sequence).

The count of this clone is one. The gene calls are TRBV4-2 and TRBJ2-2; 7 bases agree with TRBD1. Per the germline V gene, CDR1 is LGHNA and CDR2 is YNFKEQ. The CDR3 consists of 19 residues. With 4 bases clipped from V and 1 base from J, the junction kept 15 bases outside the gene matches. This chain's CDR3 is CASSPFTGALQENTGELFF. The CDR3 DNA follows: TGTGCCAGCAGCCCTTTTACAGGGGCCCTCCAAGAGAACACCGGGGAGCTGTTTTTT.